The text below deals with one T cell receptor (beta chain). A much larger clone lies a single base off, so this may be a read error. The sample is drawn from a study of blood T cell repertoires in COVID-19. Study background: Acute-phase and convalescent COVID-19 samples originated in the United States, Italy and Spain.

Only in-frame clones appear in the TCRdb table, and some are missing; sequencing was by immunoSEQ multiplex PCR. This sample carries some 150,000 clones, roughly 86% of them seen once, and the ten largest clones take around 5%. The CDR3 runs 15 residues. The germline V gene encodes CDR1 SGHTA and CDR2 FQGNSA. The V and J ends lost 2 bases and 0 bases, in that order; junction bases with no gene match: 0. The origin of this receptor is a human donor in a cohort sampled during active COVID-19. The chain is built from TRBV7-2 and TRBJ1-4; 7 bases are a match to TRBD1. The specimen was peripheral blood. CDR3 bases: TGTGCCAGCAGCTTAACAGGGGCAACTAATGAAAAACTGTTTTTT. Protein product: CASSLTGATNEKLFF. Filled out from reference TRBV7-2 and TRBJ1-4, the complete variable domain reads GAGVSQSPSNKVTEKGKDVELRCDPISGHTALYWYRQSLGQGLEFLIYFQGNSAPDKSGLPSDRFSAERTGGSVSTLTIQRTQQEDSAVYLCASSLTGATNEKLFFGSGTQLSVL.